One and the same sample provided the 31 T cell receptor beta chains below, sequenced in a study of Graves' ophthalmopathy and Graves' hyperthyroidism. RNA transcripts were the source from which TCR beta CDR3 regions were amplified. HTBI primers were employed in first-round RT-PCR, then a second-round multiplex PCR followed. TCRdb re-called the multiplex PCR reads through MiXCR, storing one row per CDR3 protein. The table includes about 400,000 distinct CDR3 sequences, around 20% detected once. Material for sequencing was peripheral blood. The receptors come from a young woman with Graves' ophthalmopathy.

There are many counts of this clonotype. J is TRBJ1-1 and V is TRBV10-3; D unresolved. The germline V and J ends were trimmed by 4 bases and 7 bases, with 13 bases remaining between them. The CDR3 has 13 residues. Germline lookup yields CDR1 ENHRY and CDR2 SYGVKD. CDR3 nucleotide sequence: TGTGCCATCAGTGTTGGCACCTGGGGTGAAGCTTTCTTT. Translating it yields CAISVGTWGEAFF.

This chain links TRBV30 with TRBJ2-5, with D maybe TRBD2 (6 bases). This CDR3 spans 13 amino acids. The V end was cut by 4 bases, the J end by 3 bases, with 12 bases between. Germline V gene data show CDR1 as GTSNPN and CDR2 as SVGIG (reference sequence). CDR3: CAWTGTGKETQYF. CDR3 in DNA: TGTGCCTGGACCGGGACTGGAAAAGAGACCCAGTACTTC.

This clonotype was picked up many times. The chain combines TRBV7-9 with TRBJ2-5; D might be TRBD1 (5 bases). The CDR3 has 16 amino acids. Trimming shortened V by 1 base and J by 5 bases, and 17 bases separated the two germline ends. Germline V gene lookup returns CDR1 SEHNR and CDR2 FQNEAQ (reference sequence). CDR3 bases: TGTGCCAGCAGCTTAGATCGGACATCGTCGGAGGAGACCCAGTACTTC. Its translation: CASSLDRTSSEETQYF.

This clonotype occurred many times. The rearrangement joins TRBV6-5 to TRBJ2-5; D gene uncertain. Germline CDR1 MNHEY, CDR2 SVGAGI. V dropped 8 bases and J dropped 5 bases, with 18 bases sitting between them. The CDR3 runs 14 residues. This chain's CDR3 is CASAAEFTLETQYF. The CDR3 DNA follows: TGTGCCAGCGCCGCGGAATTTACGCTTGAGACCCAGTACTTC.

There are many counts of this clonotype. The J gene is TRBJ2-2, the V gene TRBV29-1; no definite D call. The CDR3 runs 15 residues. The V and J ends lost 5 bases and 4 bases respectively, with 17 bases between them. The V gene's germline CDR1 is SQVTM and CDR2 ANQGSEA. In nucleotides, the CDR3 is TGCAGCGTTAGAGGCACCCCCTATTCCACCGGGGAGCTGTTTTTT. Amino acids: CSVRGTPYSTGELFF.

The chain recombines TRBV12-3 or TRBV12-4 with TRBJ1-5; D uncertain. The CDR3 has 17 amino acids. V shed 3 bases and J shed 0 bases, with 15 bases lying between them. The chain's CDR3 is CASSLQAGTYSNQPQHF. The DNA for the CDR3 is TGTGCCAGCAGTTTGCAGGCAGGCACTTATAGCAATCAGCCCCAGCATTTT.

This clonotype was found many times. The rearrangement uses TRBV30 and TRBJ2-7, with TRBD2 identical over 10 bases. The junction had 21 bases not matched to a gene; V was cut back by 3 bases and J by 7 bases. The CDR3 runs to 18 residues. In germline, CDR1 is GTSNPN, CDR2 SVGIG (reference sequence). The chain's CDR3 is CAWRLDRVRASGSEEQYF. The CDR3 DNA sequence: TGTGCCTGGAGATTAGACAGGGTGAGGGCTAGCGGGAGTGAAGAGCAGTACTTC. The full variable domain, completed using reference TRBV30 and TRBJ2-7, is SQTIHQWPATLVQPVGSPLSLECTVEGTSNPNLYWYRQAAGRGLQLLFYSVGIGQISSEVPQNLSASRPQDRQFILSSKKLLLSDSGFYLCAWRLDRVRASGSEEQYFGPGTRLTVT.

This clonotype appeared a few times. V and J are TRBV12-3 or TRBV12-4 and TRBJ1-1; D uncertain. This CDR3 has 16 residues. Trimming took 6 bases from V and 0 from J, leaving 17 bases between them. The CDR3, as DNA: TGTGCCAGCAGCCAAGATCCCCTTGGATTGAACACTGAAGCTTTCTTT. Its protein is CASSQDPLGLNTEAFF.

This clonotype occurred many times. V is TRBV6-5 and J is TRBJ1-6; TRBD1 aligns across 7 bases. Trimming took 6 bases from V and 6 from J; bases not matched to a gene: 14. The germline CDR1 and CDR2 sequences are MNHEY and SVGAGI. The CDR3 runs 17 residues. In nucleotides, the CDR3 is TGTGCCAGCAGGACTCGACAGGGCCGGAACTTTAATTCACCCCTCCACTTT. Its protein is CASRTRQGRNFNSPLHF.

The chain couples TRBV12-3 or TRBV12-4 to TRBJ1-1, with unresolved D. V was cut by 2 bases and J by 5 bases, with 9 bases left in between. The CDR3 has 13 residues. CDR3 bases: TGTGCCAGCAGTTTATCCCGACCGACTGAAGCTTTCTTT. It specifies CASSLSRPTEAFF.

This clonotype was seen repeatedly, ten times or more. V is TRBV27 and J is TRBJ1-2, with 11 bases matching TRBD1. The CDR3 runs to 16 residues. J gave up 4 bases and V 6 bases, and 10 bases lay outside the gene matches. Per the germline V gene, CDR1 is MNHEY and CDR2 is SMNVEV (reference sequence). The CDR3 here is CASSLGTGGVGYGYTF. CDR3 coding DNA: TGTGCCAGCAGCCTCGGGACAGGGGGGGTCGGCTATGGCTACACCTTC.

This clonotype was detected ten times or more. This rearrangement joins TRBV28 to TRBJ1-1; D is ambiguous. CDR1 is MDHEN, CDR2 SYDVKM, per germline. Trimming left V 4 bases short and J 1 base short, with 4 bases between. CDR3 length: 12 amino acids. The CDR3 loop reads CASSWRNTEAFF. CDR3 bases: TGTGCCAGCAGTTGGAGGAACACTGAAGCTTTCTTT.

This clonotype was seen repeatedly, ten times or more. J is TRBJ1-1 and V is TRBV6-4, with 8 bases matching TRBD1. Germline lookup yields CDR1 MRHNA and CDR2 SNTAGT. The CDR3 runs to 14 residues. J gave up 4 bases and V 0 bases, and 1 base lay outside the gene matches. This CDR3 is CASSDSDRGTEAFF. The CDR3 region has the DNA TGTGCCAGCAGTGACTCCGACAGGGGCACTGAAGCTTTCTTT.

This clonotype was observed many times. V usage is TRBV27 and J usage is TRBJ1-6; 7 nucleotides align to TRBD1. V shed 4 bases and J 10 bases; nucleotides not matched to a gene: 10. Per the germline V gene, CDR1 is MNHEY and CDR2 is SMNVEV (reference sequence). This CDR3 contains 15 residues. CDR3 bases: TGTGCCAGCAGTTGGGTGGGACAGCAACGGTCACCCCTCCACTTT. It is translated as CASSWVGQQRSPLHF.

The rearrangement uses TRBV6-4 and TRBJ2-5, with TRBD2 identical over 11 bases. Germline values: CDR1 MRHNA, CDR2 SNTAGT. The J segment lost 5 bases and the V segment lost 6 bases, leaving 8 bases of the junction unmatched. CDR3 length: 15 residues. The CDR3 DNA is TGTGCCAGCAGGCTAATAGCGGGAGGGGGGGAGACCCAGTACTTC. This encodes CASRLIAGGGETQYF.

In its sample, this clonotype was seen many times. The chain is built from TRBV12-3 or TRBV12-4 and TRBJ1-1; 8 bases match TRBD1. The CDR3 loop spans 15 amino acids. Unmatched junction bases numbered 12, after V lost 6 bases and J lost 6 bases. As DNA, the CDR3 is TGTGCCAGCAGCGTAATTCAGGGGGCCGGCCCTGAAGCTTTCTTT. It yields the protein CASSVIQGAGPEAFF.

This clonotype was seen many times. A junction boundary mismatches the germline segment, possibly from a read error. The chain recombines TRBV5-1 with TRBJ1-1, with 10 bases lining up with TRBD1. Germline CDR1 SGHRS, CDR2 YFSETQ. The CDR3 loop spans 14 amino acids. The CDR3 DNA reads TGTGCCAGCAGTTCGGGACAGGGGAGCACTGAAGCTTTCTTT. The encoded protein is CASSSGQGSTEAFF.

This clonotype has a count of ten or more. The chain combines TRBV3-1 with TRBJ1-5; unclear D gene. Trimming removed 1 base at V and 7 bases at J, with 8 bases between. CDR3 length: 13 amino acids. Germline lookup yields CDR1 LGHDT and CDR2 YNNKEL (reference sequence). The CDR3 is CASSQGEGQPQHF. As DNA, the CDR3 is TGTGCCAGCAGCCAAGGAGAGGGACAGCCCCAGCATTTT.

This clonotype occurred many times. The V gene is TRBV11-2, the J gene TRBJ1-2, with D possibly matching TRBD1 (6 bases). This CDR3 region has 14 residues. Per the germline V gene, CDR1 is SGHAT and CDR2 is FQNNGV. The V and J ends lost 4 bases and 4 bases respectively, with 13 bases between them. The CDR3, as DNA: TGTGCCAGCAGCTACGACAGGACCGCCTATGGCTACACCTTC. Translated, it gives CASSYDRTAYGYTF. Drawing the rest from reference TRBV11-2 and TRBJ1-2, the complete variable domain is EAGVAQSPRYKIIEKRQSVAFWCNPISGHATLYWYQQILGQGPKLLIQFQNNGVVDDSQLPKDRFSAERLKGVDSTLKIQPAKLEDSAVYLCASSYDRTAYGYTFGSGTRLTVV.

This clonotype was detected many times. This chain joins TRBV12-3 or TRBV12-4 and TRBJ1-2; D not certain. This CDR3 spans 14 amino acids. V lost 6 bases to trimming and J lost 8 bases, with 19 bases between them. CDR3 DNA sequence: TGTGCCAGCAGCTCACCCGGCGAAGTTGGCGGCTACACCTTC. Encoded protein: CASSSPGEVGGYTF.

This clonotype was seen at least ten times. This chain joins TRBV7-2 and TRBJ1-6; D remains ambiguous. The CDR3 length is 16 residues. Trimming left V 5 bases short and J 6 bases short, with 17 bases between. Germline-derived CDR1 and CDR2 are SGHTA and FQGNSA. The CDR3 DNA follows: TGTGCCAGCAGCCGAGTTCCTTCTTTGAGTAATTCACCCCTCCACTTT. This gives the protein CASSRVPSLSNSPLHF.

Ten or more counts support this clonotype. The chain is built from TRBV27 and TRBJ2-7; 8 nucleotides agree with TRBD1. Germline CDR1 is MNHEY and CDR2 is SMNVEV (reference sequence). Unmatched junction bases numbered 10, after V lost 1 base and J lost 2 bases. This CDR3 region has 17 residues. The CDR3 sequence is CASSLYMPRTGTYEQYF. The CDR3 nucleotides are TGTGCCAGCAGTTTATACATGCCCCGGACAGGGACCTACGAGCAGTACTTC.

This clonotype occurred many times. This sequence joins TRBV6-2 or TRBV6-3 and TRBJ2-5, with 10 positions matching TRBD2. Germline values: CDR1 MNHEY, CDR2 SVGEGT. Trimming took 4 bases from V and 2 from J; bases not matched to a gene: 7. This CDR3 region has 16 residues. Here the CDR3 reads CASSWGASGGQETQYF. In nucleotides, the CDR3 is TGTGCCAGCAGTTGGGGGGCTAGCGGGGGACAAGAGACCCAGTACTTC.

The V call is TRBV6-1, the J call TRBJ2-5, with TRBD2 matching over 11 bases. The CDR3 sequence is 15 residues long. The V gene's germline CDR1 is MNHNS and CDR2 SASEGT. Unmatched junction bases numbered 10, after V lost 8 bases and J lost 5 bases. The CDR3, as DNA: TGTGCCAGCCAGTCTATAGCGGGGGGGCGGGAGACCCAGTACTTC. Amino acids: CASQSIAGGRETQYF.

The table lists this clonotype with many counts. The rearrangement uses TRBV19 and TRBJ1-2, with a possible D match to TRBD1 (5 bases). The CDR3 spans 13 residues. Germline V CDR1 and CDR2: LNHDA, SQIVND (reference sequence). The ends were cut back, 2 bases at V and 4 bases at J, with 8 bases in the middle. The CDR3 is CASSIPRAYGYTF. In DNA form, the CDR3 reads TGTGCCAGTAGTATACCCAGGGCCTATGGCTACACCTTC. The whole variable domain, filled in from reference TRBV19 and TRBJ1-2, reads DGGITQSPKYLFRKEGQNVTLSCEQNLNHDAMYWYRQDPGQGLRLIYYSQIVNDFQKGDIAEGYSVSREKKESFPLTVTSAQKNPTAFYLCASSIPRAYGYTFGSGTRLTVV.

The chain combines TRBV7-9 with TRBJ2-7; D is possibly TRBD2 (6 bases). Trimming removed 0 bases from V and 5 bases from J, with 11 bases in between. The CDR3 is made up of 14 amino acids. From germline, CDR1 is SEHNR and CDR2 FQNEAQ (reference sequence). CDR3 DNA: TGTGCCAGCAGCTTAGCGACTAGTCCCCACGAGCAGTACTTC. It yields the protein CASSLATSPHEQYF.

This clonotype came up many times. The chain has TRBV18 and TRBJ2-7, with D uncertain. The germline gives CDR1 KGHSH, CDR2 LQKENI. The V gene lost 2 bases and the J gene lost 7 bases, with 9 bases spanning the gap. The CDR3 totals 12 residues. CDR3 residues: CASSPISSEQYF. DNA for the CDR3: TGTGCCAGCTCACCAATTTCCTCTGAGCAGTACTTC.

The table lists this clonotype with many counts. V gene TRBV5-1 combines with J gene TRBJ1-5; D is unresolved. V was clipped by 0 bases and J by 3 bases, with 10 bases between them. Germline-derived CDR1 and CDR2 are SGHRS and YFSETQ. The CDR3 contains 15 residues. The CDR3 nucleotides are TGCGCCAGCAGCTTGGCCGGGAGTTCCAATCAGCCCCAGCATTTT. It translates to CASSLAGSSNQPQHF.

This clonotype was seen many times. V and J are TRBV28 and TRBJ1-5; D not resolved. Germline CDR1 reads MDHEN; CDR2 reads SYDVKM. V lost 4 bases and J 7 bases, leaving 17 bases between the germline ends. The CDR3 spans 15 residues. CDR3 in DNA: TGTGCCAGCAGTTCAGCCCAAGGAAGAGCGCAGCCCCAGCATTTT. Protein sequence: CASSSAQGRAQPQHF.

This clonotype has ten or more counts. The V and J genes are TRBV6-5 and TRBJ1-2; 8 positions agree with TRBD1. The CDR3 covers 12 residues. The V segment lost 6 bases and the J segment 7 bases; nucleotides outside the gene matches: 4. Per the germline V gene, CDR1 is MNHEY and CDR2 is SVGAGI. The CDR3 DNA reads as TGTGCCAGCAGGCAACAGGGGGGTGGCTACACCTTC. Translating gives CASRQQGGGYTF.

The sample holds many counts of this clonotype. The chain links TRBV4-2 to TRBJ1-4, with D maybe TRBD1 (5 bases). CDR1 is LGHNA and CDR2 is YNFKEQ in the germline V gene. V lost 8 bases and J 6 bases, leaving 19 bases between the germline ends. There are 15 residues in the CDR3. The chain's CDR3 is CASQLGEAKDEKLFF. DNA of the CDR3: TGTGCCAGCCAACTAGGGGAAGCGAAGGATGAAAAACTGTTTTTT.